This passage covers 22 T cell receptor beta chains from one sample sequenced in a study of shared clonotypes between healthy human individuals. Method: immunoSEQ multiplex PCR; TCRdb's copy keeps in-frame clones and lacks some. The table records around 500,000 clones, 76% of them present only once. The sample consisted of PBMCs. Every receptor here comes from a woman in her thirties or forties in good health. Some clones in this sample may be carry-over from other donors' samples.

J is TRBJ1-4 and V is TRBV5-6; D unresolved. Germline loops: CDR1 SGHDT, CDR2 YYEEEE. Trimming removed 0 bases from V and 7 bases from J, with 1 base in between. The CDR3 spans 11 residues. CDR3: CASSLGEKLFF. Here the CDR3 DNA reads TGTGCCAGCAGCTTGGGTGAAAAACTGTTTTTT.

The CDR3 reads CASSLAATINEKLFF. The DNA of the CDR3 is TGTGCCAGCAGTTTGGCAGCCACAATAAATGAAAAACTGTTTTTT. V usage is TRBV28 and J usage is TRBJ1-4, with no clear D. V lost 3 bases and J 5 bases, leaving 13 bases between the germline ends. The CDR3 is 15 amino acids. Germline CDR1 MDHEN, CDR2 SYDVKM.

The chain combines TRBV5-1 with TRBJ1-5; D not resolved. In germline, CDR1 is SGHRS, CDR2 YFSETQ. The ends were cut back, 0 bases at V and 5 bases at J, with 12 bases in the middle. The CDR3 runs to 15 residues. As DNA, the CDR3 is TGCGCCAGCAGCTTGGGAGGGAACCGCGATCAGCCCCAGCATTTT. It specifies CASSLGGNRDQPQHF.

The rearrangement links TRBV4-2 to TRBJ2-3; 14 bases are shared with TRBD2. The CDR3 spans 19 residues. V was pared by 4 bases and J by 3 bases, with 12 bases of the junction left unmatched. Germline CDR1 and CDR2: LGHNA and YNFKEQ. CDR3 DNA sequence: TGTGCCAGCAGCCTAACACAGGGGGGACTAGCGGGAGATACAGATACGCAGTATTTT. Its translation is CASSLTQGGLAGDTDTQYF.

The chain employs TRBV7-9 and TRBJ2-7; tentative D call: TRBD2 (5 bases). V was pared by 1 base and J by 6 bases, with 10 bases between. The germline V gene encodes CDR1 SEHNR and CDR2 FQNEAQ (reference sequence). This CDR3 is built from 13 residues. The CDR3 reads CASSLGRRPEQYF. The CDR3 bases are TGTGCCAGCAGCTTAGGACGGAGGCCCGAGCAGTACTTC.

This chain links TRBV29-1 with TRBJ2-3; either TRBD1 or TRBD2 may fit D (5 bases each). Trimming cost V 0 bases and J 4 bases, with 14 bases left between them. Germline loops: CDR1 SQVTM, CDR2 ANQGSEA. This CDR3 has 15 amino acids. The CDR3 protein is CSVEDLGGVADTQYF. In DNA form, the CDR3 reads TGCAGCGTTGAAGATCTTGGGGGAGTGGCAGATACGCAGTATTTT.

V is TRBV28 and J is TRBJ1-2; 7 nucleotides line up with TRBD1. Unmatched junction bases numbered 13, after V lost 5 bases and J lost 7 bases. This CDR3 contains 15 residues. Germline-derived CDR1 and CDR2 are MDHEN and SYDVKM. CDR3 protein: CASSRLGRGVVGYTF. In DNA form, the CDR3 reads TGTGCCAGCAGTCGCCTTGGCAGGGGGGTTGTTGGCTACACCTTC.

The chain carries TRBV6-5 and TRBJ2-1, with 7 bases aligning to TRBD2. With V trimmed by 3 bases and J by 6 bases, 11 bases remained unmatched. The CDR3 runs 16 residues. The germline V gene encodes CDR1 MNHEY and CDR2 SVGAGI. The CDR3 protein is CASSYSPREPINEQFF. The DNA of the CDR3 is TGTGCCAGCAGTTATAGTCCGCGGGAGCCCATCAATGAGCAGTTCTTC.

The chain combines TRBV5-1 with TRBJ2-1, with D possibly matching TRBD2 (5 bases). The CDR3 runs 14 residues. Germline V gives CDR1 SGHRS, CDR2 YFSETQ. The germline V and J ends were trimmed by 0 bases and 6 bases, with 10 bases remaining between them. The CDR3 nucleotides are TGCGCCAGCAGCTTGGGGACTCGACTCAATGAGCAGTTCTTC. It yields the protein CASSLGTRLNEQFF.

The chain recombines TRBV7-9 with TRBJ1-5; 8 nucleotides match TRBD1. The V and J ends lost 5 bases and 3 bases, in that order; junction bases with no gene match: 6. The CDR3 runs to 15 residues. The germline CDR1 and CDR2 sequences are SEHNR and FQNEAQ (reference sequence). The CDR3 nucleotides are TGTGCCAGCAGCGACGGACAGGGACCCAATCAGCCCCAGCATTTT. Translated: CASSDGQGPNQPQHF.

This clone was picked up many times. The genes are TRBV7-8 and TRBJ1-2; D perhaps matches TRBD1 (5 bases). Trimming took 2 bases from V and 12 from J, leaving 16 bases between them. CDR1 and CDR2 from the germline V gene are SGHVS and FQNEAQ. CDR3 length equals 13 residues. CDR3 in amino acids: CASSLHTWDSHTF. As DNA, the CDR3 is TGTGCCAGCAGCTTACACACATGGGACTCCCACACCTTC.

This clone was counted a single time. The chain recombines TRBV18 with TRBJ2-2; a possible D gene is TRBD1 (5 bases). Germline CDR1 and CDR2: KGHSH and LQKENI. The V end was cut by 1 base, the J end by 0 bases, with 9 bases between. CDR3 length equals 16 residues. The DNA for the CDR3 is TGTGCCAGCTCACCACGGGGCGGCCCGAACACCGGGGAGCTGTTTTTT. Translating gives CASSPRGGPNTGELFF.

This chain connects TRBV7-2 to TRBJ1-1; D is perhaps TRBD1 (5 bases). Germline-derived CDR1 and CDR2 are SGHTA and FQGNSA. The CDR3 runs 15 residues. V lost 0 bases and J 1 base, leaving 9 bases between the germline ends. CDR3 protein: CASSLAAGGNTEAFF. In nucleotides, the CDR3 is TGTGCCAGCAGCTTAGCCGCGGGGGGGAACACTGAAGCTTTCTTT.

This clone was seen more than once but under ten times. V gene TRBV7-9 combines with J gene TRBJ1-5; D ambiguous. Germline-derived CDR1 and CDR2 are SEHNR and FQNEAQ (reference sequence). The CDR3 is 14 amino acids. Deletions cut 4 bases from V and 4 bases from J, with 11 bases between. CDR3 in amino acids: CASSSETANQPQHF. The CDR3 DNA follows: TGTGCCAGCAGCTCCGAGACGGCAAATCAGCCCCAGCATTTT.

The chain couples TRBV13 to TRBJ1-2; 7 nucleotides agree with TRBD1. Germline V lookup: CDR1 PRHDT, CDR2 FYEKMQ (reference sequence). CDR3 length equals 15 residues. Unmatched junction bases numbered 7, after V lost 3 bases and J lost 3 bases. In DNA, the CDR3 is TGTGCCAGCAGCTTCAACAGGGGCTTGGACTATGGCTACACCTTC. Translation: CASSFNRGLDYGYTF.

As for this clone: At one end the junction does not follow the germline gene, possibly because of a read error. V and J are TRBV7-7 and TRBJ2-2, with 10 bases matching TRBD1. The CDR3 is 16 residues long. CDR1 and CDR2 from the germline V gene are SSHAT and FNYEAQ (reference sequence). The CDR3 sequence: CASSPGQGFGTGELFF. Written as DNA, the CDR3 is TGTGCTAGCAGCCCGGGACAGGGGTTCGGCACCGGGGAGCTGTTTTTT. The full variable domain, rest sourced from reference TRBV7-7 and TRBJ2-2, is GAGVSQSPRYKVTKRGQDVTLRCDPISSHATLYWYQQALGQGPEFLTYFNYEAQPDKSGLPSDRFSAERPEGSISTLTIQRTEQRDSAMYRCASSPGQGFGTGELFFGEGSRLTVL.

This clone has at least ten counts. This chain connects TRBV5-1 to TRBJ1-1, with D tentatively TRBD1 (5 bases). The CDR3 spans 16 residues. Germline lookup yields CDR1 SGHRS and CDR2 YFSETQ. The germline V and J ends were trimmed by 0 bases and 0 bases, with 12 bases remaining between them. DNA of the CDR3: TGCGCCAGCAGCTTGGCAGGGCGCGGGGTGAACACTGAAGCTTTCTTT. Residues: CASSLAGRGVNTEAFF.

This chain joins TRBV10-1 and TRBJ1-1; D might be TRBD1 (6 bases). The V and J ends lost 0 bases and 3 bases respectively, with 11 bases between them. Germline assignment: CDR1 WNHNN and CDR2 SYGVQD (reference sequence). The CDR3 extends over 15 amino acids. The CDR3 DNA reads as TGCGCCAGCAGTGAGTCCGGGACAAAGGACACTGAAGCTTTCTTT. Its translation: CASSESGTKDTEAFF.

This clone was counted once. J is TRBJ1-2 and V is TRBV7-2, with D possibly matching TRBD1 (6 bases). V lost 5 bases and J 6 bases, leaving 25 bases between the germline ends. The CDR3 totals 17 residues. In germline, CDR1 is SGHTA, CDR2 FQGNSA. The CDR3 region is CASSPAAGTPTSNGYTF. DNA for the CDR3: TGTGCCAGCAGCCCGGCGGCAGGGACACCGACGTCGAATGGCTACACCTTC.

This clone was counted ten times or more. J is TRBJ1-1 and V is TRBV6-1; no clear D gene. This CDR3 contains 11 residues. The V gene's germline CDR1 is MNHNS and CDR2 SASEGT. V was shortened by 7 bases and J by 6 bases, with 9 bases between the two germline ends. The CDR3: CASTLEAEAFF. Written as DNA, the CDR3 is TGTGCCAGCACACTGGAGGCTGAAGCTTTCTTT.

The V gene is TRBV27, the J gene TRBJ2-3; D tentatively reads TRBD1 or TRBD2 (5 bases each). This CDR3 region has 18 residues. From germline, CDR1 is MNHEY and CDR2 SMNVEV (reference sequence). V shed 0 bases and J shed 11 bases, with 27 bases lying between them. This chain's CDR3 is CASSLSPPRGRPQRRQYF. Written as DNA, the CDR3 is TGTGCCAGCAGTTTATCTCCCCCTCGGGGCAGACCACAGCGGAGGCAGTATTTT.

The chain carries TRBV11-3 and TRBJ2-3; D is possibly TRBD2 (7 bases). V lost 5 bases and J 3 bases, leaving 15 bases between the germline ends. CDR1 and CDR2 from the germline V gene are SGHNT and YENEEA. CDR3 length: 15 amino acids. CDR3 sequence (DNA): TGTGCCAGCAGCCTAGGGGGGGAGGATACAGATACGCAGTATTTT. As protein: CASSLGGEDTDTQYF.